These T cell receptor beta chains were read from a single sample in a study of blood T cells in healthy people across ages. In TCRdb, the 5' RACE reads were re-called with MiXCR into one record per CDR3 protein. The sample has about 580,000 distinct CDR3 sequences; more than 45% are singletons. Sequencing input: blood. All receptors derive from a man older than 75 in good health. CDR3s include the opening cysteine and the closing phenylalanine or tryptophan. D genes are given only for firm matches. Size is stated for part of the rows, as once, few or many counts, or as a class when the clone is expanded.

CDR3,DNA,D,V,size,J
CASSPTGATAEQYF,TGTGCCAGCAGCCCGACCGGGGCAACGGCCGAGCAGTACTTC,.,TRBV7-2,.,TRBJ2-7
CASALAGVQSEKLFF,TGTGCCAGCGCACTGGCAGGGGTTCAGTCTGAAAAACTGTTTTTT,.,TRBV6-5,many,TRBJ1-4
CSAVSHRAGTGELFF,TGCAGTGCTGTGAGCCATCGAGCGGGCACCGGGGAGCTGTTTTTT,.,TRBV20-1,.,TRBJ2-2
CASSAPRAGEETQYF,TGTGCCAGCAGTGCTCCCCGGGCAGGGGAGGAGACCCAGTACTTC,.,TRBV6-2/TRBV6-3,.,TRBJ2-5
CASSTGGALVETQYF,TGTGCCAGCTCCACCGGGGGGGCGCTCGTAGAGACCCAGTACTTC,TRBD2,TRBV7-2,few,TRBJ2-5
CSPGLAGADEQFF,TGCAGCCCCGGACTAGCGGGAGCTGATGAGCAGTTCTTC,TRBD2,TRBV20-1,.,TRBJ2-1
CAWSLYRGPYEQYF,TGTGCCTGGAGTTTGTACAGGGGGCCCTACGAGCAGTACTTC,TRBD1,TRBV30,.,TRBJ2-7
CASSQDTHGRNEQFF,TGTGCCAGCAGCCAAGACACACACGGTAGGAATGAGCAGTTCTTC,.,TRBV3-1,.,TRBJ2-1
CASSPQEGHTGELFF,TGTGCCAGCAGCCCCCAGGAGGGGCACACCGGGGAGCTGTTTTTT,.,TRBV21-1,few,TRBJ2-2
CASSKSGSYEQYF,TGTGCCAGCAGTAAAAGTGGGAGTTACGAGCAGTACTTC,.,TRBV25-1,few,TRBJ2-7
CASCLAGRETQYF,TGTGCCAGCTGTCTAGCCGGGCGAGAGACCCAGTACTTC,.,TRBV6-6,many,TRBJ2-5
CASSLPMGGTWNTQYF,TGTGCCAGCAGTTTGCCCATGGGAGGGACGTGGAATACGCAGTATTTT,TRBD2,TRBV12-3/TRBV12-4,few,TRBJ2-3
CASSLVGSGGGGVGEQFF,TGTGCCAGCAGCTTAGTGGGGTCGGGAGGCGGGGGTGTGGGTGAGCAGTTCTTC,TRBD2,TRBV7-2,few,TRBJ2-1
CASSSDQGGTDTQYF,TGTGCCAGCAGCTCGGACCAGGGTGGCACAGATACGCAGTATTTT,.,TRBV7-8,.,TRBJ2-3
CASSYDSQSYNEQFF,TGTGCCAGCAGCTATGACAGTCAGTCCTACAATGAGCAGTTCTTC,.,TRBV7-2,few,TRBJ2-1
CASSLGGNQFF,TGTGCCAGCAGCTTAGGGGGGAACCAGTTCTTC,.,TRBV7-2,few,TRBJ2-1
CSAKGEQANYGHTF,TGCAGTGCTAAGGGGGAGCAAGCTAACTATGGCCACACCTTC,.,TRBV20-1,.,TRBJ1-2
CSASTSGPSYNEQYF,TGCAGTGCTTCTACTAGCGGCCCCTCCTACAATGAGCAGTACTTC,TRBD2,TRBV20-1,.,TRBJ2-7
CASSNVPGWDTQYF,TGTGCCAGCAGCAACGTCCCCGGGTGGGATACGCAGTATTTT,.,TRBV6-5,.,TRBJ2-3
CASSGTRGDTQYF,TGTGCCAGCAGTGGGACTAGGGGAGATACGCAGTATTTT,TRBD2,TRBV27,few,TRBJ2-3
CASSHPPGPSTDTQYF,TGCGCCAGCAGCCATCCGCCAGGCCCTAGCACAGATACGCAGTATTTT,.,TRBV4-3,.,TRBJ2-3
CASSSSSGVIQETQYF,TGTGCCAGCAGCTCCTCTAGCGGGGTTATCCAAGAGACCCAGTACTTC,TRBD2,TRBV7-2,.,TRBJ2-5
CASSFRRQGGTDTQYF,TGTGCCAGCAGTTTCCGAAGACAGGGTGGCACAGATACGCAGTATTTT,TRBD1,TRBV27,few,TRBJ2-3
CASSQAPGQPDTQYF,TGCGCCAGCAGCCAAGCCCCGGGACAGCCAGATACGCAGTATTTT,TRBD1,TRBV4-3,.,TRBJ2-3
CASRPFRSTDTQYF,TGTGCCAGCAGACCCTTTAGGAGCACAGATACGCAGTATTTT,.,TRBV7-2,.,TRBJ2-3
CASRDSGLAGETQYF,TGTGCCAGCAGGGATTCGGGACTAGCAGGGGAGACCCAGTACTTC,TRBD2,TRBV7-3,.,TRBJ2-5
CASSQHDRAGNQPQHF,TGTGCCAGCAGCCAACACGACAGGGCAGGCAATCAGCCCCAGCATTTT,TRBD1,TRBV3-1,.,TRBJ1-5
CASSAGTALPVLTF,TGTGCCAGCAGCGCCGGGACAGCTCTTCCCGTCCTGACTTTC,TRBD1,TRBV9,.,TRBJ2-6
CASSLEDHDYTF,TGTGCCAGCAGCTTAGAAGACCATGACTACACCTTC,.,TRBV7-9,.,TRBJ1-2
CAISESGRRSPHTQYF,TGTGCCATCAGTGAGTCAGGCAGAAGGTCCCCACATACGCAGTATTTT,.,TRBV10-3,once,TRBJ2-3
CASWGGTSSRCYEQYF,TGTGCCAGCTGGGGGGGGACGAGCTCCCGTTGCTACGAGCAGTACTTC,TRBD2,TRBV7-2,.,TRBJ2-7
CSATPGRANTGELFF,TGCAGTGCTACACCGGGACGAGCGAACACCGGGGAGCTGTTTTTT,.,TRBV20-1,many,TRBJ2-2
CASSYGPTSGSTDTQYF,TGTGCCAGCAGTTACGGACCGACTAGCGGTAGCACAGATACGCAGTATTTT,TRBD2,TRBV6-2/TRBV6-3,.,TRBJ2-3
CASSLGVGGFYNQPQHF,TGTGCCAGCAGCTTAGGGGTCGGTGGATTCTATAATCAGCCCCAGCATTTT,.,TRBV11-2,.,TRBJ1-5
CASSYSNDEQYF,TGTGCCAGCAGTTACTCGAACGACGAGCAGTACTTC,.,TRBV6-6,many,TRBJ2-7